This TCR beta chain originates from a study of shared clonotypes between healthy human individuals. Produced via immunoSEQ multiplex PCR; TCRdb's table is partial and in-frame only. The table includes around 1.9 million clones, over 85% detected once. CD45RO-negative cells were positively selected for CCR7, leaving out terminally differentiated effector memory CD45RA+ cells. The receptor's source is a man between 18 and 29 years old in good health. Some clones in this sample may be carry-over from other donors' samples. Sequencing was performed on naive CD8+ T cells from PBMCs.

For the CDR3, the DNA is TGTGCCAGCAGTTTCCTCGGGACTAGCGGGGGGGGGACAGAGACCCAGTACTTC. This codes for CASSFLGTSGGGTETQYF. The chain has TRBV27 and TRBJ2-5, with 16 bases identical to TRBD2. Trimming took 3 bases from V and 4 from J; bases not matched to a gene: 8. The CDR3 sequence is 18 residues long. Looked up from germline, CDR1 is MNHEY and CDR2 is SMNVEV (reference sequence).